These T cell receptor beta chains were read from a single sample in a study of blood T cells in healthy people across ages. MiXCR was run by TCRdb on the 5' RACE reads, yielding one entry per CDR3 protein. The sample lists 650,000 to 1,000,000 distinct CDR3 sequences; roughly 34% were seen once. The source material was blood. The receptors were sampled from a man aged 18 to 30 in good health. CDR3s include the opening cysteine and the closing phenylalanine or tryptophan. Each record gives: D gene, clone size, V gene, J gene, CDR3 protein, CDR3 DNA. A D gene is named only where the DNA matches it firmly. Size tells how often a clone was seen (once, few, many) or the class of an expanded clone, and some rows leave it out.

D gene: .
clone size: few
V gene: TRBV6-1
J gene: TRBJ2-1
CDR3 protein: CASRSVVGVDEQFF
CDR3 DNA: TGTGCCAGCAGGTCGGTTGTAGGGGTCGATGAGCAGTTCTTC

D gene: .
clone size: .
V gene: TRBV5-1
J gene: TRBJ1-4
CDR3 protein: CASTGPEEKLFF
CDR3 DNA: TGCGCCAGCACCGGGCCGGAAGAAAAACTGTTTTTT

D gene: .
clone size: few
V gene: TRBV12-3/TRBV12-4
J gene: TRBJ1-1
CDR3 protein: CASRPTQERAEAFF
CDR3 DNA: TGTGCCAGCAGACCCACCCAGGAGAGGGCTGAAGCTTTCTTT

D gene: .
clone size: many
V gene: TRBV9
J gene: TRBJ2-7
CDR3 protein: CASSVGGATYEQYF
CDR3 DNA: TGTGCCAGCAGCGTAGGGGGGGCCACCTACGAGCAGTACTTC

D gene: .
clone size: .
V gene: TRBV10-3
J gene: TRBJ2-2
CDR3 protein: CAISDGGSNTGELFF
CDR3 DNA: TGTGCCATCAGTGACGGCGGCTCGAACACCGGGGAGCTGTTTTTT

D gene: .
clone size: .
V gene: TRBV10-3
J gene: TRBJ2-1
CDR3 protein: CAISPGGDEQFF
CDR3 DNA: TGTGCCATCAGTCCGGGGGGCGATGAGCAGTTCTTC

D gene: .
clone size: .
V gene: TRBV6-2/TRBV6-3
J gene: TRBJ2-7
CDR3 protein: CASGGRGINYEQYF
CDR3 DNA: TGTGCCAGCGGAGGTAGGGGGATAAACTACGAGCAGTACTTC

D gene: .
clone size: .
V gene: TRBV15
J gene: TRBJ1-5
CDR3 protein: CATSKDRNQPQHF
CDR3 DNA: TGTGCCACCAGCAAAGACCGCAATCAGCCCCAGCATTTT

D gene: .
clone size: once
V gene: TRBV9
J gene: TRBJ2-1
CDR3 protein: CASSRNGGPLNEQFF
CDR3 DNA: TGTGCCAGCAGCCGGAACGGGGGGCCACTAAATGAGCAGTTCTTC

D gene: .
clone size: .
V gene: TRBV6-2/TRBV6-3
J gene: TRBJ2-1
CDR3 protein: CASIAGQGWPYNEQFF
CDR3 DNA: TGTGCCAGCATCGCCGGGCAGGGATGGCCCTACAATGAGCAGTTCTTC

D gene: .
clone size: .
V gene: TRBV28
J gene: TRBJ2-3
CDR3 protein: CASSYEWQTSADTQYF
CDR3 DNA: TGTGCCAGCAGTTATGAATGGCAGACAAGCGCAGATACGCAGTATTTT

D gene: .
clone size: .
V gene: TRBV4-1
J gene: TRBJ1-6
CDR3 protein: CASSQKPRAGEVSPLHF
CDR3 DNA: TGCGCCAGCAGCCAGAAACCTCGGGCAGGAGAGGTTTCACCCCTCCACTTT

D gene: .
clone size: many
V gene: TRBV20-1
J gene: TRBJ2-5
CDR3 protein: CSAIGRDFIQETQYF
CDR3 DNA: TGCAGTGCCATTGGTAGGGACTTCATTCAAGAGACCCAGTACTTC

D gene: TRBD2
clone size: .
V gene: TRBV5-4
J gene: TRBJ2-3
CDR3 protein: CASSLLGLAGGFTDTQYF
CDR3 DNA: TGTGCCAGCAGCTTGCTGGGACTAGCGGGGGGCTTCACAGATACGCAGTATTTT

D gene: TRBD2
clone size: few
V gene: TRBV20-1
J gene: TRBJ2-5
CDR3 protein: CSAGTSGAQETQYF
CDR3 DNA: TGCAGTGCCGGGACTAGCGGGGCACAAGAGACCCAGTACTTC

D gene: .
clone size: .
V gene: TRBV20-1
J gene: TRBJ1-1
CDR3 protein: CSARDYGGSTEAFF
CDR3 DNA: TGCAGTGCTAGAGATTATGGAGGGAGCACTGAAGCTTTCTTT